Following are 29 T cell receptor beta chains from one sample sequenced in a study of blood T cell repertoires in COVID-19. Profiled with immunoSEQ multiplex PCR; TCRdb holds only in-frame clones, not every one. The sample consists of some 280,000 clones, around four fifths of them appearing once. The sequencing sample was made of peripheral blood. The source of these receptors is a woman in her fifties or sixties with active or convalescent COVID-19.

This chain joins TRBV6-5 and TRBJ2-7, with D perhaps TRBD2 (5 bases). This CDR3 has 14 amino acids. Deletions cut 6 bases from V and 6 bases from J, with 18 bases between. The germline V gene encodes CDR1 MNHEY and CDR2 SVGAGI. The CDR3 reads CASRKGDGLGEQYF. CDR3 bases: TGTGCCAGCAGAAAGGGAGATGGGCTAGGCGAGCAGTACTTC.

The V call is TRBV14, the J call TRBJ1-4; possibly TRBD1 for D (6 bases). This CDR3 is 13 amino acids long. Trimming removed 0 bases from V and 12 bases from J, with 11 bases in between. CDR1 is SGHDN and CDR2 is FVKESK in the germline V gene. The CDR3 DNA reads as TGTGCCAGCAGCCAAGACCTGGCAGGGGAACTGTTTTTT. It translates to CASSQDLAGELFF. The whole variable domain, remainder taken from reference TRBV14 and TRBJ1-4, is EAGVTQFPSHSVIEKGQTVTLRCDPISGHDNLYWYRRVMGKEIKFLLHFVKESKQDESGMPNNRFLAERTGGTYSTLKVQPAELEDSGVYFCASSQDLAGELFFGSGTQLSVL.

V and J are TRBV2 and TRBJ1-5; D is undetermined. The germline V gene encodes CDR1 SNHLY and CDR2 FYNNEI. Trimming left V 4 bases short and J 1 base short, with 11 bases between. The CDR3 runs 15 residues. CDR3 region: CASSGDRRSNQPQHF. Written as DNA, the CDR3 is TGTGCCAGCAGTGGAGATAGGCGGAGCAATCAGCCCCAGCATTTT.

The chain is built from TRBV19 and TRBJ1-1; unclear D gene. Germline loops: CDR1 LNHDA, CDR2 SQIVND (reference sequence). Trimming removed 2 bases at V and 8 bases at J, with 18 bases between. The CDR3 contains 15 residues. Written as DNA, the CDR3 is TGTGCCAGTAGTATACCGGACGGAGGTTGGCCCGAAGCTTTCTTT. It yields the protein CASSIPDGGWPEAFF. The full variable domain, completed using reference TRBV19 and TRBJ1-1, is DGGITQSPKYLFRKEGQNVTLSCEQNLNHDAMYWYRQDPGQGLRLIYYSQIVNDFQKGDIAEGYSVSREKKESFPLTVTSAQKNPTAFYLCASSIPDGGWPEAFFGQGTRLTVV.

This chain uses TRBV6-5 with TRBJ1-2; a weak D match, TRBD1 (6 bases). This CDR3 region has 14 residues. The germline gives CDR1 MNHEY, CDR2 SVGAGI. The V end was cut by 6 bases, the J end by 9 bases, with 20 bases between. The CDR3, as DNA: TGTGCCAGCAGCCAAACTAACAGGGTCTTTAGCTACACCTTC. The encoded protein is CASSQTNRVFSYTF.

The V gene is TRBV19, the J gene TRBJ1-1; 7 positions agree with TRBD1. V was clipped by 5 bases and J by 0 bases; unmatched bases: 6. Germline V gene sequence: CDR1 LNHDA, CDR2 SQIVND (reference sequence). The CDR3 contains 15 residues. The CDR3 loop is CASSVGTELNTEAFF. CDR3 coding DNA: TGTGCCAGTAGTGTTGGGACAGAATTGAACACTGAAGCTTTCTTT.

The table lists this clone with a count of one. The V gene is TRBV6-5, the J gene TRBJ2-1; D remains unclear. V was pared by 4 bases and J by 4 bases, with 8 bases between. The length of the CDR3 is 13 residues. Germline CDR1 reads MNHEY; CDR2 reads SVGAGI. The CDR3 reads CASSFGSYNEQFF. The CDR3 region has the DNA TGTGCCAGCAGTTTTGGTAGTTACAATGAGCAGTTCTTC.

V is TRBV27 and J is TRBJ2-2, with 7 bases lining up with TRBD2. CDR3 length: 16 amino acids. V trimming: 2 bases; J trimming: 6 bases; junction bases outside the gene matches: 9. Germline CDR1 and CDR2: MNHEY and SMNVEV (reference sequence). The CDR3 here is CASSLLAVRGAGELFF. The DNA of the CDR3 is TGTGCCAGCAGTTTACTAGCGGTTAGAGGAGCCGGGGAGCTGTTTTTT.

This clone was detected only once. Other nucleotide sequences in the sample specify the same CDR3. DNA for the CDR3: TGCAGCGTCAGGAACACTGAAGCTTTCTTT. Protein: CSVRNTEAFF. The gene calls are TRBV29-1 and TRBJ1-1; D remains unclear. The germline V and J ends were trimmed by 6 bases and 1 base, with 3 bases remaining between them. Germline V gene lookup returns CDR1 SQVTM and CDR2 ANQGSEA. The CDR3 is 10 amino acids.

The gene calls are TRBV28 and TRBJ1-1; weak D call: TRBD1 (5 bases). V shed 4 bases and J shed 2 bases, with 14 bases lying between them. Germline V gene sequence: CDR1 MDHEN, CDR2 SYDVKM. This CDR3 is 15 amino acids long. The CDR3 sequence is CASSSLRRANTEAFF. The CDR3 bases are TGTGCCAGCAGTTCCCTCCGCAGGGCAAACACTGAAGCTTTCTTT.

The rearrangement links TRBV3-1 (or the pseudogene TRBV3-2) to TRBJ2-7; 7 bases match TRBD1. Germline loops: CDR1 LGHDT, CDR2 YNNKEL (reference sequence). CDR3 length: 15 residues. Losses at the gene ends were 4 bases for V and 3 bases for J; bases not matched to a gene: 9. In nucleotides, the CDR3 is TGTGCCAGCAGCCTGCCGGGACAGTCTTACTACGAGCAGTACTTC. This translates into CASSLPGQSYYEQYF.

V usage is TRBV6-1 and J usage is TRBJ2-7; D may be TRBD1 (6 bases). The CDR3 totals 14 residues. Germline CDR1 is MNHNS and CDR2 is SASEGT. Trimming removed 3 bases from V and 6 bases from J, with 15 bases in between. CDR3 amino acids: CASSDITGLGEQYF. CDR3 bases: TGTGCCAGCAGTGATATCACAGGGTTAGGCGAGCAGTACTTC.

The rearrangement links TRBV20-1 to TRBJ2-7; D unclear. V gave up 6 bases and J gave up 3 bases, with 9 bases separating them. The CDR3 has 11 amino acids. Germline CDR1 reads DFQATT; CDR2 reads SNEGSKA (reference sequence). The CDR3 coding sequence is TGCAGTGCCACGCCGAGCTACGAGCAGTACTTC. This translates into CSATPSYEQYF.

This clone turned up a few times. This chain links TRBV5-4 with TRBJ1-2; the D is unclear. Looked up from germline, CDR1 is SGHNT and CDR2 is YYREEE (reference sequence). Trimming removed 2 bases from V and 8 bases from J, with 13 bases in between. The CDR3 consists of 13 residues. The CDR3, as DNA: TGTGCCAGCAGCTTCATTGGGAGTAGGGGCTACACCTTC. Translated, it gives CASSFIGSRGYTF.

V usage is TRBV15 and J usage is TRBJ2-1; 7 bases are shared with TRBD2. The CDR3 loop spans 16 amino acids. In germline, CDR1 is LNHNV, CDR2 YYDKDF (reference sequence). The junction had 8 bases not matched to a gene; V was cut back by 0 bases and J by 6 bases. The CDR3 bases are TGTGCCACCAGCAGAGACCCTAGCGGAGGAATCAATGAGCAGTTCTTC. It translates to CATSRDPSGGINEQFF.

The genes are TRBV7-9 and TRBJ2-1; 12 bases are a match to TRBD2. With 8 bases clipped from V and 2 bases from J, the junction kept 4 bases outside the gene matches. There are 15 residues in the CDR3. Germline assignment: CDR1 SEHNR and CDR2 FQNEAQ (reference sequence). CDR3 sequence (DNA): TGTGCCAGCCTGGGGACTAGCGGGCCCTACAATGAGCAGTTCTTC. Translation gives CASLGTSGPYNEQFF.

The CDR3 here is CATSRGAAGLDEQFF. In DNA, the CDR3 is TGTGCCACCAGTAGGGGGGCAGCGGGGCTAGATGAGCAGTTCTTC. The rearrangement joins TRBV24-1 to TRBJ2-1, with D tentatively TRBD2 (7 bases). CDR1 is KGHDR and CDR2 is SFDVKD in the germline V gene. The length of the CDR3 is 15 residues. Trimming took off 6 bases at V and 8 bases at J, with 19 bases between the two ends.

V and J are TRBV2 and TRBJ1-3; TRBD1 might be the D (6 bases). Germline lookup yields CDR1 SNHLY and CDR2 FYNNEI. The length of the CDR3 is 14 residues. The V and J ends lost 8 bases and 2 bases respectively, with 13 bases between them. CDR3 sequence: CASGEQGPGNTIYF. CDR3 nucleotides: TGTGCCAGCGGGGAGCAGGGGCCTGGAAACACCATATATTTT. The whole variable domain, filled in from reference TRBV2 and TRBJ1-3, reads EPEVTQTPSHQVTQMGQEVILRCVPISNHLYFYWYRQILGQKVEFLVSFYNNEISEKSEIFDDQFSVERPDGSNFTLKIRSTKLEDSAMYFCASGEQGPGNTIYFGEGSWLTVV.

The rearrangement joins TRBV9 to TRBJ2-1, with 12 nucleotides matching TRBD1. The CDR3 spans 16 residues. Germline assignment: CDR1 SGDLS and CDR2 YYNGEE. V trimming: 0 bases; J trimming: 7 bases; junction bases outside the gene matches: 5. The CDR3 reads CASSVVGTGGGNEQFF. The CDR3 DNA reads as TGTGCCAGCAGCGTAGTCGGGACAGGGGGCGGGAATGAGCAGTTCTTC.

The chain recombines TRBV6-2 or TRBV6-3 with TRBJ2-2, with TRBD1 as a possible D gene (5 bases). CDR1 is MNHEY, CDR2 SVGEGT, per germline. Between the trimmed V and J ends, which lost 5 bases and 5 bases, there was a span of 12 bases. The CDR3 length is 14 residues. The CDR3 sequence: CASSQGLVTGELFF. The DNA for the CDR3 is TGTGCCAGCAGTCAGGGATTGGTGACCGGGGAGCTGTTTTTT.

The genes are TRBV16 and TRBJ1-1; TRBD1 agrees at 9 bases. After removal of 4 bases from V and 6 bases from J, the junction contained 3 bases not matched to a gene. In germline, CDR1 is KGHSY, CDR2 FQNENV. CDR3 length equals 13 residues. The CDR3 coding sequence is TGTGCCAGCAGCCGAACAGGGGGCCCTGAAGCTTTCTTT. Translated, it gives CASSRTGGPEAFF.

The V and J genes are TRBV19 and TRBJ2-1; 10 bases line up with TRBD2. With 6 bases clipped from V and 6 bases from J, the junction kept 11 bases outside the gene matches. The CDR3 spans 16 residues. CDR1 and CDR2 from the germline V gene are LNHDA and SQIVND (reference sequence). The CDR3 region has the DNA TGTGCCAGTAGCCCCCTTCTAGCGGGAGTTAGCAATGAGCAGTTCTTC. Translating gives CASSPLLAGVSNEQFF. The variable domain in full, with the rest retrieved from reference TRBV19 and TRBJ2-1, is DGGITQSPKYLFRKEGQNVTLSCEQNLNHDAMYWYRQDPGQGLRLIYYSQIVNDFQKGDIAEGYSVSREKKESFPLTVTSAQKNPTAFYLCASSPLLAGVSNEQFFGPGTRLTVL.

V gene TRBV4-1 combines with J gene TRBJ1-2, with 8 bases lining up with TRBD1. CDR1 is MGHRA, CDR2 YSYEKL, per germline. V shed 2 bases and J 4 bases; nucleotides not matched to a gene: 15. The CDR3 totals 18 residues. CDR3 in amino acids: CASSQWGTGNGRSYGYTF. Written as DNA, the CDR3 is TGCGCCAGCAGCCAATGGGGGACAGGAAACGGGAGATCCTATGGCTACACCTTC.

The chain recombines TRBV5-6 with TRBJ2-2, with D possibly matching TRBD2 (6 bases). The CDR3 is 15 residues long. V lost 4 bases and J lost 4, with 14 bases in between. The germline V gene has CDR1 SGHDT and CDR2 YYEEEE. CDR3 DNA: TGTGCCAGCAGCATTCGGGGGTTCGCCACCGGGGAGCTGTTTTTT. This gives the protein CASSIRGFATGELFF.

This clone was observed once. The chain joins TRBV15 to TRBJ2-5, with 11 bases identical to TRBD2. V lost 4 bases to trimming and J lost 5 bases; unmatched junction nucleotides: 0. This CDR3 has 13 residues. The germline CDR1 and CDR2 sequences are LNHNV and YYDKDF (reference sequence). The CDR3 DNA is TGTGCCACCAGCATAGCGGGAGGGGAGACCCAGTACTTC. Protein product: CATSIAGGETQYF.

The CDR3 reads CASSMRSLDYGYTF. CDR3 nucleotides: TGTGCCAGTAGTATGAGGTCTTTGGACTATGGCTACACCTTC. The chain employs TRBV19 and TRBJ1-2; D not resolved. This CDR3 spans 14 amino acids. V was pared by 3 bases and J by 3 bases, with 11 bases between. Looked up from germline, CDR1 is LNHDA and CDR2 is SQIVND (reference sequence).

CDR3 in amino acids: CASSLALAGGYEQYF. The CDR3 DNA reads TGCGCCAGCAGCTTGGCTCTAGCGGGAGGTTACGAGCAGTACTTC. This chain links TRBV5-1 with TRBJ2-7; 11 bases agree with TRBD2. In germline, CDR1 is SGHRS, CDR2 YFSETQ. J was trimmed by 4 bases and V by 0 bases; bases with no gene match: 3. CDR3 length: 15 amino acids.

This chain uses TRBV15 with TRBJ1-1; D possibly corresponds to TRBD1 (5 bases). V gave up 0 bases and J gave up 0 bases, with 17 bases separating them. This CDR3 comprises 18 residues. CDR1 is LNHNV, CDR2 YYDKDF, per germline (reference sequence). CDR3 amino acids: CATSRDEWGASLNTEAFF. As DNA, the CDR3 is TGTGCCACCAGCAGAGATGAGTGGGGCGCGAGCCTGAACACTGAAGCTTTCTTT.

V usage is TRBV7-8 and J usage is TRBJ1-4; no reliable D call. The V gene's germline CDR1 is SGHVS and CDR2 FQNEAQ. The CDR3 loop spans 15 amino acids. V lost 5 bases and J lost 7, with 17 bases in between. CDR3 sequence: CASSPGGSGVEKLFF. The CDR3 nucleotides read TGTGCCAGCAGCCCGGGCGGGTCAGGAGTTGAAAAACTGTTTTTT. The full variable domain, in which reference TRBV7-8 and TRBJ1-4 provide the parts outside the CDR3, is GAGVSQSPRYKVAKRGQDVALRCDPISGHVSLFWYQQALGQGPEFLTYFQNEAQLDKSGLPSDRFFAERPEGSVSTLKIQRTQQEDSAVYLCASSPGGSGVEKLFFGSGTQLSVL.